Listed below are T cell receptor beta chains from one sample, sequenced in a study of technical replicates of blood from a handful of donors. TCRdb's copy holds only in-frame clones and misses some; the assay was immunoSEQ multiplex PCR. The sample carries over 75,000 clones, around 97% recorded once. Sequenced input: T cells isolated from PBMCs. Source of these receptors: a human donor in good health. Each CDR3 is given with its conserved first and last residue. The D gene is left open where the match is weak. Only part of the rows carry a size: once, few, many, or a class if the clone is expanded.

j_call: TRBJ1-2; clone_size: NA; d_call: NA; v_call: TRBV28; cdr3_length: 13; cdr3_nt: TGTGCCAGCAGTTACGATCCGACAGGTCGGGAAAGCTTC; cdr3_aa: CASSYDPTGRESF
j_call: TRBJ2-7; clone_size: NA; d_call: NA; v_call: TRBV6-1; cdr3_length: 13; cdr3_nt: TGTGCCAGCACGGGCGCGGGGTCCTACGAGCAGTACTTC; cdr3_aa: CASTGAGSYEQYF
j_call: TRBJ2-7; clone_size: NA; d_call: TRBD2; v_call: TRBV28; cdr3_length: 20; cdr3_nt: TGTGCCAGCAGTTTAAGAGGGCTTCGACTAGCGGGAGATTCCCCCCTTGGGCAGTACTTC; cdr3_aa: CASSLRGLRLAGDSPLGQYF
j_call: TRBJ1-2; clone_size: NA; d_call: NA; v_call: TRBV19; cdr3_length: 15; cdr3_nt: TGTGCCAGTAGTATAGATAGGGGTTCGGGCTATGGCTACACCTTC; cdr3_aa: CASSIDRGSGYGYTF
j_call: TRBJ2-5; clone_size: NA; d_call: NA; v_call: TRBV9; cdr3_length: 14; cdr3_nt: TGTGCCAGCAGCGTGGGGGTAGCGGAGTCGACCCAGTACTTC; cdr3_aa: CASSVGVAESTQYF
j_call: TRBJ2-4; clone_size: NA; d_call: TRBD1; v_call: TRBV4-1; cdr3_length: 18; cdr3_nt: TGCGCCAGCAGCCAAAGTGATGGACAGGCCTTGTCCAAAAACATTCAGTACTTC; cdr3_aa: CASSQSDGQALSKNIQYF
j_call: TRBJ1-4; clone_size: NA; d_call: TRBD1; v_call: TRBV7-8; cdr3_length: 15; cdr3_nt: TGTGCCAGCAGCGCAGTCCTAGGACAGGGTGGAAAACTGTTTTTT; cdr3_aa: CASSAVLGQGGKLFF
j_call: TRBJ2-2; clone_size: NA; d_call: NA; v_call: TRBV9; cdr3_length: 17; cdr3_nt: TGTGCCAGCAGCGTAGGACGAGGAGGGTTAGGTACCGGGGAGCTGTTTTTT; cdr3_aa: CASSVGRGGLGTGELFF
j_call: TRBJ2-7; clone_size: NA; d_call: TRBD1; v_call: TRBV13; cdr3_length: 15; cdr3_nt: TGTGCCAGCAGCTCGGTAGACAGGGCGACCTACGAGCAGTACTTC; cdr3_aa: CASSSVDRATYEQYF
j_call: TRBJ2-5; clone_size: NA; d_call: TRBD1; v_call: TRBV29-1; cdr3_length: 15; cdr3_nt: TGCAGCGTTGATCCCAGGACAGGGGGCGCGGGGACCCAGTACTTC; cdr3_aa: CSVDPRTGGAGTQYF
j_call: TRBJ1-2; clone_size: NA; d_call: TRBD1; v_call: TRBV29-1; cdr3_length: 15; cdr3_nt: TGCAGCGTTCCCGGGACAGGTCCCTCTAACTATGGCTACACCTTC; cdr3_aa: CSVPGTGPSNYGYTF
j_call: TRBJ1-1; clone_size: NA; d_call: NA; v_call: TRBV14; cdr3_length: 13; cdr3_nt: TGTGCCAGCAGTCGAAACAGGGACCTTGAAGCTTTCTTT; cdr3_aa: CASSRNRDLEAFF
j_call: TRBJ2-7; clone_size: NA; d_call: NA; v_call: TRBV7-5; cdr3_length: 10; cdr3_nt: TGTGTCAGGGCGGGGGCGGAGAAGTACTTC; cdr3_aa: CVRAGAEKYF
j_call: TRBJ1-1; clone_size: NA; d_call: TRBD1; v_call: TRBV6-5; cdr3_length: 15; cdr3_nt: TGTGCCAGCACTTATTCGGGGACAGGGGACACTGAAGCTTTCTTT; cdr3_aa: CASTYSGTGDTEAFF
j_call: TRBJ2-7; clone_size: NA; d_call: NA; v_call: TRBV5-4; cdr3_length: 14; cdr3_nt: TGTGCCAGCAGCTTCTCAGACAATCTTTACGAGCAGTACTTC; cdr3_aa: CASSFSDNLYEQYF
j_call: TRBJ2-7; clone_size: NA; d_call: TRBD1; v_call: TRBV7-9; cdr3_length: 17; cdr3_nt: TGTGCCAGCAGCTCAAGCGATCTCGGGACAGCATACTACGAGCAGTACTTC; cdr3_aa: CASSSSDLGTAYYEQYF
j_call: TRBJ1-5; clone_size: NA; d_call: TRBD1; v_call: TRBV4-1; cdr3_length: 17; cdr3_nt: TGCGCCAGCAGCCAAGCTACAGGGGGCTATAGCAATCAGCCCCAGCATTTT; cdr3_aa: CASSQATGGYSNQPQHF
j_call: TRBJ2-5; clone_size: NA; d_call: NA; v_call: TRBV9; cdr3_length: 11; cdr3_nt: TGTGCCAGCAGCACAAGTGAGACCCAGTACTTC; cdr3_aa: CASSTSETQYF
j_call: TRBJ1-1; clone_size: NA; d_call: NA; v_call: TRBV29-1; cdr3_length: 12; cdr3_nt: TGCAGCGTGACAGCTACGAACACTGAAGCTTTCTTT; cdr3_aa: CSVTATNTEAFF
j_call: TRBJ1-1; clone_size: NA; d_call: NA; v_call: TRBV10-3; cdr3_length: 16; cdr3_nt: TGTGCCATCAGTGAGTCGATCTACACGGGGAACACTGAAGCTTTCTTT; cdr3_aa: CAISESIYTGNTEAFF
j_call: TRBJ1-2; clone_size: NA; d_call: TRBD1; v_call: TRBV28; cdr3_length: 15; cdr3_nt: TGTGCCAGCAGTTCACAGGGGAAAGGCGACTATGGCTACACCTTC; cdr3_aa: CASSSQGKGDYGYTF
j_call: TRBJ1-6; clone_size: NA; d_call: TRBD1; v_call: TRBV7-9; cdr3_length: 15; cdr3_nt: TGTGCCAGCAGCCCGGGGACAGGGGGCATTTCACCCCTCCACTTT; cdr3_aa: CASSPGTGGISPLHF
j_call: TRBJ2-1; clone_size: once; d_call: TRBD2; v_call: TRBV28; cdr3_length: 22; cdr3_nt: TGTGCCAGCAATACGGCAGGGGGCGAGTTTTTGACTAGCGGGAGAAAAGAGGATGAGCAGTTCTTC; cdr3_aa: CASNTAGGEFLTSGRKEDEQFF
j_call: TRBJ1-4; clone_size: NA; d_call: NA; v_call: TRBV5-6; cdr3_length: 13; cdr3_nt: TGTGCCAGCAGCCGCGGCGGAAATGAAAAACTGTTTTTT; cdr3_aa: CASSRGGNEKLFF
j_call: TRBJ2-2; clone_size: NA; d_call: NA; v_call: TRBV6-5; cdr3_length: 15; cdr3_nt: TGTGCCAGCAGTTATTGGACTGCGAACACCGGGGAGCTGTTTTTT; cdr3_aa: CASSYWTANTGELFF